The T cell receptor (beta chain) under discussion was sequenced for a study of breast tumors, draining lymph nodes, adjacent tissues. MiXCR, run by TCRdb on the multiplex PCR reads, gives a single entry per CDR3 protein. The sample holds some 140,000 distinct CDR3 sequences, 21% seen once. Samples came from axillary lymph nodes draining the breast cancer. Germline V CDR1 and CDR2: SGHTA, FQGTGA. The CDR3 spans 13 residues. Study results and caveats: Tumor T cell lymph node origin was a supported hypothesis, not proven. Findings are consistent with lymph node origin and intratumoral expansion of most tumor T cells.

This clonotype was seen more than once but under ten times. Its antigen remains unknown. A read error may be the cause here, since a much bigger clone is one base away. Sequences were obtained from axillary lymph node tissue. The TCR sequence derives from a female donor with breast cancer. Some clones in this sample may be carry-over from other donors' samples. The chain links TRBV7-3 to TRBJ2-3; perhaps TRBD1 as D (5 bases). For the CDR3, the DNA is TGTGCCAGCAGCTTAAATCCCACAGGTACGCAGTATTTT. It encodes CASSLNPTGTQYF.